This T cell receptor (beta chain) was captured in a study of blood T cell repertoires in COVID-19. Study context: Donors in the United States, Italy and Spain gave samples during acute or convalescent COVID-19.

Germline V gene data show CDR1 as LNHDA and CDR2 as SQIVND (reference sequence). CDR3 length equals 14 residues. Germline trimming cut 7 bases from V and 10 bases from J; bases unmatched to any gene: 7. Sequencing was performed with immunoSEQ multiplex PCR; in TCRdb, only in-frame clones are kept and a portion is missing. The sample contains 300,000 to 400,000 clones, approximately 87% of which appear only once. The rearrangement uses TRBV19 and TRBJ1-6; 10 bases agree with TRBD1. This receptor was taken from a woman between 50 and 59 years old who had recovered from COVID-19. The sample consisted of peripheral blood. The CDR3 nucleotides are TGTGCCAGTACGCCGGGACAGGGGTTATCACCCCTCCACTTT. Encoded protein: CASTPGQGLSPLHF. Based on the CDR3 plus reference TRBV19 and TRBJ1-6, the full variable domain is DGGITQSPKYLFRKEGQNVTLSCEQNLNHDAMYWYRQDPGQGLRLIYYSQIVNDFQKGDIAEGYSVSREKKESFPLTVTSAQKNPTAFYLCASTPGQGLSPLHFGNGTRLTVT.